The 3 T cell receptor beta chains reported below all come from one sample, sequenced in a study of blood T cell repertoires in COVID-19. The repertoire was sequenced with immunoSEQ multiplex PCR; TCRdb's copy has only in-frame clones and lacks some. This sample yields 450,000 to 500,000 clones, of which roughly 90% are seen a single time; 0.65% to 0.9% belongs to the top ten. Source material: PBMCs or T cells enriched from blood (not recorded which). These receptors came from a young woman who had recovered from COVID-19.

The rearrangement links TRBV28 to TRBJ2-7, with a possible D match to TRBD2 (7 bases). The V gene lost 0 bases and the J gene lost 5 bases, with 14 bases spanning the gap. The CDR3 runs 15 residues. Germline V gene data show CDR1 as MDHEN and CDR2 as SYDVKM. The CDR3 region is CASSLWGGRGNEQYF. The CDR3 DNA follows: TGTGCCAGCAGTTTATGGGGGGGGCGAGGGAACGAGCAGTACTTC.

This chain joins TRBV6-6 and TRBJ1-1, with 7 bases fitting TRBD1. The germline V gene has CDR1 MNHNY and CDR2 SVGAGI (reference sequence). After removal of 2 bases from V and 6 bases from J, the junction contained 3 bases not matched to a gene. The CDR3 consists of 13 residues. For the CDR3, the DNA is TGTGCCAGCAGTTACGGTACAGGGGCTGAAGCTTTCTTT. Protein: CASSYGTGAEAFF.

The V gene is TRBV27, the J gene TRBJ1-1; 9 bases line up with TRBD1. CDR3 length: 19 amino acids. The J segment lost 6 bases and the V segment lost 1 base, leaving 18 bases of the junction unmatched. Germline assignment: CDR1 MNHEY and CDR2 SMNVEV (reference sequence). The CDR3 protein is CASSLFNFRWDRDRSEAFF. The CDR3 region has the DNA TGTGCCAGCAGTTTATTTAATTTCCGGTGGGACAGGGACCGATCTGAAGCTTTCTTT.